This T cell receptor (beta chain) was documented in a study of T cells in Graves' hyperthyroidism and ophthalmopathy. TCR beta CDR3 regions were amplified from RNA. The primer set for the first-round RT-PCR of the TCR CDR3 was HTBI. TCRdb re-derived calls from the multiplex PCR reads in MiXCR, one entry per CDR3 protein. Of 650,000 to 700,000 distinct CDR3 sequences in the sample, roughly 17% were seen once. This TCR came from a man aged 50 to 60 with Graves' hyperthyroidism. The sequenced material came from blood.

The CDR3, as DNA: TGTGCCAGCAGTGAACTGACAGGGGGTTGGCAGCCCCAGCATTTT. Its translation is CASSELTGGWQPQHF. The rearrangement links TRBV6-1 to TRBJ1-5; 9 nucleotides agree with TRBD1. The CDR3 has 15 amino acids. Germline V gene lookup returns CDR1 MNHNS and CDR2 SASEGT. The trim removed 2 bases at V and 7 bases at J, leaving 6 bases unmatched.